The TCR beta chain described here comes from a study of cytomegalovirus exposure and HLA in healthy donors. With 60 Vbeta and 13 Jbeta primers, the PCR was carried out. Here immunoSEQ multiplex PCR was the method, and the copy in TCRdb shows in-frame clones only, minus some. Found here are some 160,000 clones, over 80% of them singletons; the top ten hold around 1.4%. Sequencing was carried out using PBMCs. The origin of this receptor is a woman aged 18-35 years in good health and CMV-seronegative.

The CDR3, as DNA: TGCAGCGTCTCCGGGACAGGGCCTAAAAACTATGGCTACACCTTC. This gives the protein CSVSGTGPKNYGYTF. V usage is TRBV29-1 and J usage is TRBJ1-2, with 9 bases lining up with TRBD1. The CDR3 runs 15 residues. The germline V gene encodes CDR1 SQVTM and CDR2 ANQGSEA. V lost 6 bases and J lost 2; bases outside the gene matches: 10.